This passage covers 9 T cell receptor beta chains from one sample sequenced in a study of graft-versus-host responses after intestinal transplantation. The graft tissue was processed, and this released both intraepithelial and lamina propria lymphocytes. Repertoires were generated with immunoSEQ multiplex PCR, while TCRdb's copy carries only in-frame clones and drops some. The table has about 19,000 clones, roughly 70% seen once; the top ten hold 8%. Sequencing used ileum tissue, obtained roughly 21 days after intestinal transplant. Every receptor here comes from a human patient who received an intestinal transplant, so some T cells may come from the graft donor.

V gene TRBV27 combines with J gene TRBJ2-1; 8 bases agree with TRBD2. The CDR3 covers 14 residues. CDR1 MNHEY and CDR2 SMNVEV come from the germline V gene (reference sequence). Trimming took 3 bases from V and 5 from J; bases not matched to a gene: 3. CDR3 region: CASSFTSGDNEQFF. CDR3 DNA sequence: TGTGCCAGCAGTTTTACTAGCGGAGACAATGAGCAGTTCTTC.

The rearrangement links TRBV7-9 to TRBJ2-3; 9 bases are a match to TRBD1. V lost 2 bases, J lost 4 bases, and 4 bases stayed unmatched. The CDR3 totals 15 residues. Germline CDR1 SEHNR, CDR2 FQNEAQ (reference sequence). CDR3 bases: TGTGCCAGCAGCTTACGGGGACAGGGCGCAGATACGCAGTATTTT. This encodes CASSLRGQGADTQYF.

The gene calls are TRBV25-1 and TRBJ1-2; TRBD1 matches at 8 bases. The CDR3 loop spans 14 amino acids. CDR1 is MGHDK and CDR2 is SYGVNS in the germline V gene. Trimming at V came to 4 bases and at J to 4 bases, leaving 5 bases not matched to a gene. CDR3 sequence reads: CASSGQGFGYGYTF. CDR3 nucleotide sequence: TGTGCCAGCAGTGGACAGGGGTTTGGCTATGGCTACACCTTC.

CDR3 sequence (DNA): TGTGCCAGCAGTTCCTGGGGGGAAGGAAACACCATATATTTT. Protein product: CASSSWGEGNTIYF. This rearrangement joins TRBV6-5 to TRBJ1-3, with a possible D match to TRBD1 (5 bases). Germline lookup yields CDR1 MNHEY and CDR2 SVGAGI. Trimming removed 4 bases at V and 4 bases at J, with 11 bases between. The CDR3 is 14 amino acids.

The V gene is TRBV28, the J gene TRBJ2-1; 8 bases match TRBD2. The germline gives CDR1 MDHEN, CDR2 SYDVKM. The CDR3 has 14 amino acids. The ends lost 1 base at V and 7 bases at J; junction bases unmatched: 3. The CDR3 loop reads CASSLLERENEQFF. CDR3 bases: TGTGCCAGCAGTTTATTAGAGCGGGAGAATGAGCAGTTCTTC.

The chain joins TRBV20-1 to TRBJ2-7; D unclear. Trimming cost V 3 bases and J 2 bases, with 5 bases left between them. The CDR3 runs to 11 residues. Germline CDR1 reads DFQATT; CDR2 reads SNEGSKA (reference sequence). CDR3 in DNA: TGCAGTGCTAGTACTCCCTACGAGCAGTACTTC. This sequence encodes CSASTPYEQYF.

This chain uses TRBV19 with TRBJ1-1; D is unclear. The CDR3 spans 13 residues. The V gene's germline CDR1 is LNHDA and CDR2 SQIVND (reference sequence). Trimming pared 2 bases from V and 1 base from J, leaving 5 bases between. CDR3: CASSIYGNTEAFF. In DNA form, the CDR3 reads TGTGCCAGTAGTATATACGGGAACACTGAAGCTTTCTTT.

The rearrangement joins TRBV7-9 to TRBJ1-1; D possibly corresponds to TRBD1 (6 bases). Germline assignment: CDR1 SEHNR and CDR2 FQNEAQ (reference sequence). V was shortened by 5 bases and J by 3 bases, with 19 bases between the two germline ends. This CDR3 is 16 amino acids long. This chain's CDR3 is CASSPRGGKEYTEAFF. CDR3 DNA sequence: TGTGCCAGCAGCCCGCGGGGGGGCAAGGAGTACACTGAAGCTTTCTTT.

In this sample, this clone turned up a few times. This sequence joins TRBV27 and TRBJ1-1; 7 nucleotides agree with TRBD1. This CDR3 comprises 15 residues. Unmatched junction bases numbered 9, after V lost 7 bases and J lost 1 base. Germline-derived CDR1 and CDR2 are MNHEY and SMNVEV (reference sequence). The CDR3 DNA is TGTGCCAGCAACGAAGGGGGCGTCCAGAACACTGAAGCTTTCTTT. Its translation: CASNEGGVQNTEAFF.